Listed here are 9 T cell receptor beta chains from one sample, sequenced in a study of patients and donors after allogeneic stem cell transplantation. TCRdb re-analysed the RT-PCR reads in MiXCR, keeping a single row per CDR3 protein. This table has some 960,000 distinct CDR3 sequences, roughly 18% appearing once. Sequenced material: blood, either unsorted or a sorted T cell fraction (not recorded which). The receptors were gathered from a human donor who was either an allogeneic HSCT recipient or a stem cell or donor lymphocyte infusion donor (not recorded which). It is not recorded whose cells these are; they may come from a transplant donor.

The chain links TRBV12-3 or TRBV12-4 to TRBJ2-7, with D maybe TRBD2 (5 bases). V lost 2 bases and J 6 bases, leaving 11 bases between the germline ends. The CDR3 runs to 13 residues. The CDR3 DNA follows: TGTGCCAGCAGTTTACGGGAATCGGGCGAGCAGTACTTC. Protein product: CASSLRESGEQYF.

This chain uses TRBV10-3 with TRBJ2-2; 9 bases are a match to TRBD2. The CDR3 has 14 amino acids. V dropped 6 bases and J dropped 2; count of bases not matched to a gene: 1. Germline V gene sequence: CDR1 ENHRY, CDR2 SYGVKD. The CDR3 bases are TGTGCCATCAGGACTAGCGGAAACACCGGGGAGCTGTTTTTT. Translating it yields CAIRTSGNTGELFF.

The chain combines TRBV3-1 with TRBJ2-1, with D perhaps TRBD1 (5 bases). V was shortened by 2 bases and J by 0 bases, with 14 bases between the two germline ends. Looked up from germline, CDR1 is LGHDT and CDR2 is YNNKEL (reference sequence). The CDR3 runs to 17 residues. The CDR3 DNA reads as TGTGCCAGCAGCCAACAACTGACAGCTAGCTCCTACAATGAGCAGTTCTTC. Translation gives CASSQQLTASSYNEQFF.

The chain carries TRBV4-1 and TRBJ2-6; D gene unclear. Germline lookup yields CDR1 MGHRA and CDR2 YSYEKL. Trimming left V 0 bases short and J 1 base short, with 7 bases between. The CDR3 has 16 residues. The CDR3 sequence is CASSQDWFSGANVLTF. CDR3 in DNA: TGCGCCAGCAGCCAAGATTGGTTTTCTGGGGCCAACGTCCTGACTTTC.

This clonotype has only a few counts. The CDR3 region is CASSQGVAGGLGETQYF. The DNA of the CDR3 is TGCGCCAGCAGCCAAGGGGTAGCGGGGGGCCTTGGAGAGACCCAGTACTTC. The J gene is TRBJ2-5, the V gene TRBV4-1, with 10 positions matching TRBD2. Germline CDR1 and CDR2: MGHRA and YSYEKL. The junction had 9 bases not matched to a gene; V was cut back by 1 base and J by 4 bases. This CDR3 is built from 17 residues.

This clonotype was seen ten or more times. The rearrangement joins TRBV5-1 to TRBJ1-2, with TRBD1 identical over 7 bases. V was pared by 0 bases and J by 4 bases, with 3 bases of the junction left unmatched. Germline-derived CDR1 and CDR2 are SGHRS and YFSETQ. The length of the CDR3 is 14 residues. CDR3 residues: CASSLGDRAYGYTF. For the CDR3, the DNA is TGCGCCAGCAGCTTGGGTGACAGGGCCTATGGCTACACCTTC.

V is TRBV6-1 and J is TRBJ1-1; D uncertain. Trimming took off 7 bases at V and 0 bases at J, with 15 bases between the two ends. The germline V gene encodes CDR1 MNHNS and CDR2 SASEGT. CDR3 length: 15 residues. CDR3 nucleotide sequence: TGTGCCAGCATTTGGGCAGCAAATTTGAACACTGAAGCTTTCTTT. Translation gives CASIWAANLNTEAFF.

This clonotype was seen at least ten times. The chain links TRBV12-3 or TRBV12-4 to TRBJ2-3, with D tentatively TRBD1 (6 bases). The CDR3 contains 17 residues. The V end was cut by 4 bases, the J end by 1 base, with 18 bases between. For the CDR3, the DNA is TGTGCCAGCAGTTGGGGACAAAAGGGGCCGGGCACAGATACGCAGTATTTT. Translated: CASSWGQKGPGTDTQYF.

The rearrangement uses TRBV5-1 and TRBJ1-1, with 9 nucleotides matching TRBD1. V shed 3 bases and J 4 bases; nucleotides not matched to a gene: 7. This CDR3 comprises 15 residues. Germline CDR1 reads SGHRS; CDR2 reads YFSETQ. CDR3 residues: CASSSADRGGTEAFF. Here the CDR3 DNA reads TGCGCCAGCAGCTCGGCCGACAGGGGGGGCACTGAAGCTTTCTTT.